Below are 20 T cell receptor beta chains sequenced from a single sample in a study of cytomegalovirus exposure and HLA in healthy donors. Amplification used 60 Vbeta primers and 13 Jbeta primers. The repertoire was sequenced with immunoSEQ multiplex PCR; TCRdb's copy has only in-frame clones and lacks some. The sample records about 160,000 clones, approximately 80% being singletons. The sequenced sample was PBMCs. Receptors originate from a man aged 50 or older in good health and CMV-seropositive.

The chain joins TRBV11-2 to TRBJ1-4; TRBD1 matches 12 bases. V was pared by 0 bases and J by 7 bases, with 6 bases of the junction left unmatched. This CDR3 comprises 17 residues. Germline V gene data show CDR1 as SGHAT and CDR2 as FQNNGV. The CDR3 protein is CASSLDGTGGAGEKLFF. In nucleotides, the CDR3 is TGTGCCAGCAGCTTAGATGGGACAGGGGGCGCCGGTGAAAAACTGTTTTTT.

This clone was seen more than once but under ten times. The chain carries TRBV11-2 and TRBJ2-2; D possibly corresponds to TRBD2 (5 bases). The length of the CDR3 is 14 residues. Trimming took 1 base from V and 5 from J, leaving 8 bases between them. Germline assignment: CDR1 SGHAT and CDR2 FQNNGV. The CDR3 loop is CASSLAGSTGELFF. The CDR3 nucleotides read TGTGCCAGCAGCTTAGCGGGAAGTACCGGGGAGCTGTTTTTT.

This chain links TRBV4-1 with TRBJ2-5; 9 nucleotides line up with TRBD2. J gave up 3 bases and V 2 bases, and 4 bases lay outside the gene matches. The CDR3 loop spans 15 amino acids. The germline CDR1 and CDR2 sequences are MGHRA and YSYEKL. Here the CDR3 DNA reads TGCGCCAGCAGCCAACTAGCGGGACCAGAAGAGACCCAGTACTTC. It is translated as CASSQLAGPEETQYF.

This rearrangement joins TRBV2 to TRBJ2-5, with D maybe TRBD1 (6 bases). The end of the DNA is better explained by TRBJ2-7, so the J call may be wrong. The CDR3 sequence is 18 residues long. Germline assignment: CDR1 SNHLY and CDR2 FYNNEI. The chain's CDR3 is CASRAARQFRVTGNEQYF. In DNA, the CDR3 is TGTGCCAGCAGGGCTGCACGGCAATTTAGGGTTACAGGGAACGAGCAGTACTTC.

This sequence joins TRBV7-2 and TRBJ2-5; 12 nucleotides align to TRBD2. Per germline, CDR1 SGHTA and CDR2 FQGNSA. This CDR3 is 15 amino acids long. Trimming took 4 bases from V and 4 from J; bases not matched to a gene: 4. CDR3 amino acids: CASSSTSGSRETQYF. The CDR3 DNA follows: TGTGCCAGCAGCTCGACTAGCGGGAGTCGAGAGACCCAGTACTTC.

This clone appeared once. The chain is built from TRBV19 and TRBJ2-7; the match to TRBD1 covers 8 bases. The CDR3 has 14 residues. Germline assignment: CDR1 LNHDA and CDR2 SQIVND (reference sequence). V was pared by 6 bases and J by 5 bases, with 9 bases of the junction left unmatched. The CDR3 here is CASRVAGGADEQYF. The CDR3 DNA is TGTGCCAGTAGGGTAGCAGGGGGCGCGGACGAGCAGTACTTC.

The chain joins TRBV4-2 to TRBJ2-1, with 8 bases fitting TRBD2. Per the germline V gene, CDR1 is LGHNA and CDR2 is YNFKEQ. Germline trimming cut 1 base from V and 8 bases from J; bases unmatched to any gene: 16. The CDR3 has 18 amino acids. This chain's CDR3 is CASSQATSAMLGYYEQFF. As DNA, the CDR3 is TGTGCCAGCAGCCAAGCGACTAGCGCCATGTTGGGGTATTATGAGCAGTTCTTC.

This clone was seen more than once but under ten times. The rearrangement joins TRBV7-9 to TRBJ1-2, with D possibly TRBD1 on 5 matching bases. The CDR3 consists of 12 residues. Germline CDR1 reads SEHNR; CDR2 reads FQNEAQ (reference sequence). V was cut by 5 bases and J by 6 bases, with 10 bases left in between. CDR3: CASSPAGHGYTF. DNA for the CDR3: TGTGCCAGCAGCCCAGCAGGGCATGGCTACACCTTC.

The chain couples TRBV6-5 to TRBJ1-3; 11 positions agree with TRBD1. Germline trimming cut 4 bases from V and 4 bases from J; bases unmatched to any gene: 6. CDR3 length equals 16 residues. The germline V gene encodes CDR1 MNHEY and CDR2 SVGAGI. The CDR3 DNA reads as TGTGCCAGCAGTTCCAGGACAGGGGGCAACGGAAACACCATATATTTT. This gives the protein CASSSRTGGNGNTIYF.

The chain is built from TRBV9 and TRBJ1-1; D may be TRBD1 (6 bases). V was pared by 6 bases and J by 0 bases, with 12 bases between. Germline CDR1 is SGDLS and CDR2 is YYNGEE. The CDR3 length is 14 residues. The CDR3 nucleotides read TGTGCCAGCACGATAGGACAGATGAACACTGAAGCTTTCTTT. Its translation is CASTIGQMNTEAFF.

The chain has TRBV6-5 and TRBJ2-7, with a weak D call TRBD1 (5 bases). The germline V gene encodes CDR1 MNHEY and CDR2 SVGAGI. Trimming removed 0 bases at V and 4 bases at J, with 10 bases between. The CDR3 totals 14 residues. CDR3 region: CASSYSNQGYEQYF. CDR3 coding DNA: TGTGCCAGCAGTTACTCGAATCAGGGTTACGAGCAGTACTTC.

The chain couples TRBV28 to TRBJ1-4; maybe TRBD1 (5 bases). Trimming removed 6 bases from V and 0 bases from J, with 8 bases in between. Germline V gene sequence: CDR1 MDHEN, CDR2 SYDVKM. The CDR3 covers 14 residues. CDR3 DNA: TGTGCCAGCAGCTCGGGGGCAACTAATGAAAAACTGTTTTTT. Amino acids: CASSSGATNEKLFF.

The CDR3 protein is CAWSDSNIQYF. Written as DNA, the CDR3 is TGTGCCTGGAGCGACAGTAACATTCAGTACTTC. The V and J genes are TRBV30 and TRBJ2-4; tentatively, D is TRBD1 (5 bases). Between the trimmed V and J ends, which lost 3 bases and 7 bases, there was a span of 7 bases. This CDR3 contains 11 residues. Germline V gene lookup returns CDR1 GTSNPN and CDR2 SVGIG (reference sequence).

V usage is TRBV7-2 and J usage is TRBJ1-4; 12 bases match TRBD1. This CDR3 is 17 amino acids long. CDR1 is SGHTA and CDR2 is FQGNSA in the germline V gene. The trim removed 1 base at V and 8 bases at J, leaving 8 bases unmatched. The CDR3 DNA follows: TGTGCCAGCAGCTTAGAGTTTGGGACAGGGGGCACCGAAAAACTGTTTTTT. Translation gives CASSLEFGTGGTEKLFF.

The chain couples TRBV27 to TRBJ1-5, with D perhaps matching TRBD1 (6 bases). V lost 5 bases to trimming and J lost 7 bases, with 21 bases between them. Germline CDR1 reads MNHEY; CDR2 reads SMNVEV (reference sequence). This CDR3 comprises 16 residues. CDR3 in DNA: TGTGCCAGCAGTCCACGCGTAGGGACACCTGACCAGCCCCAGCATTTT. Protein sequence: CASSPRVGTPDQPQHF.

The rearrangement joins TRBV5-4 to TRBJ1-2; no reliable D call. CDR3 length: 15 residues. CDR1 and CDR2 (germline): SGHNT, YYREEE (reference sequence). The ends were cut back, 5 bases at V and 3 bases at J, with 17 bases in the middle. CDR3 nucleotide sequence: TGTGCCAGCAGGCGTGAGGCCAGTGTTGACTATGGCTACACCTTC. Its protein is CASRREASVDYGYTF.

The chain employs TRBV6-5 and TRBJ1-3; D remains unclear. V lost 7 bases, J lost 1 base, and 8 bases lay in between. CDR3 length: 13 amino acids. CDR1 is MNHEY, CDR2 SVGAGI, per germline. In DNA, the CDR3 is TGTGCCAGCAAGACGGGTTCTGGAAACACCATATATTTT. Residues: CASKTGSGNTIYF.

V is TRBV2 and J is TRBJ1-2, with D perhaps matching TRBD1 (6 bases). Germline lookup yields CDR1 SNHLY and CDR2 FYNNEI. The CDR3 totals 12 residues. The V end lost 10 bases, the J end lost 4 bases, and 13 bases lay between the germline ends. The CDR3 loop is CANGVRGYGYTF. DNA for the CDR3: TGTGCCAACGGTGTCAGGGGCTATGGCTACACCTTC.

This rearrangement joins TRBV7-6 to TRBJ2-5; 10 bases fit TRBD2. CDR1 SGHVS and CDR2 FNYEAQ come from the germline V gene. V lost 1 base to trimming and J lost 4 bases; unmatched junction nucleotides: 6. The CDR3 contains 16 residues. This chain's CDR3 is CASSLVLAGDGETQYF. The CDR3 DNA reads as TGTGCCAGCAGCTTAGTTCTAGCGGGGGATGGAGAGACCCAGTACTTC.

This chain links TRBV14 with TRBJ2-4, with a weak D call TRBD1 (6 bases). The CDR3 totals 16 residues. Trimming took 3 bases from V and 0 from J, leaving 12 bases between them. The germline V gene encodes CDR1 SGHDN and CDR2 FVKESK. CDR3 nucleotide sequence: TGTGCCAGCAGCCACGGACAGAGCCTAGCCAAAAACATTCAGTACTTC. Its translation is CASSHGQSLAKNIQYF.